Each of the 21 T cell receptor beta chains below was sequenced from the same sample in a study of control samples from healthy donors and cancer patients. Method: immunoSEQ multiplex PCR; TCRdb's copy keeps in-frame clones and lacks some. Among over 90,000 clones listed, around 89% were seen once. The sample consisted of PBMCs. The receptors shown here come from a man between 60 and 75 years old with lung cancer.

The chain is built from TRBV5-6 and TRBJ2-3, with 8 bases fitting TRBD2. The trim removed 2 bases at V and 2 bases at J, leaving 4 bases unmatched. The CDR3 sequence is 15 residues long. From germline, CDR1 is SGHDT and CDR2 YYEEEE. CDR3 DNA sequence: TGTGCCAGCAGCTTTCGCGGGGGGAACACAGATACGCAGTATTTT. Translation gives CASSFRGGNTDTQYF. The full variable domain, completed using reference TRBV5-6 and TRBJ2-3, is DAGVTQSPTHLIKTRGQQVTLRCSPKSGHDTVSWYQQALGQGPQFIFQYYEEEERQRGNFPDRFSGHQFPNYSSELNVNALLLGDSALYLCASSFRGGNTDTQYFGPGTRLTVL.

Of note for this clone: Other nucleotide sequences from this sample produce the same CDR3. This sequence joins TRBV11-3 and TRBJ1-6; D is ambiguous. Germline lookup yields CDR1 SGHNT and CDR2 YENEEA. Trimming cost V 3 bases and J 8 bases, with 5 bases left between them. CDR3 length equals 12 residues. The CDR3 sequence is CASSLKDSPLHF. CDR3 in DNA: TGTGCCAGCAGCTTGAAGGATTCACCCCTCCACTTT.

The CDR3 nucleotides read TGCGCCAGCAGCCAAAGGACTAGCGTCGACGAGCAGTACTTC. Its translation: CASSQRTSVDEQYF. The chain joins TRBV5-1 to TRBJ2-7; TRBD2 agrees at 9 bases. From germline, CDR1 is SGHRS and CDR2 YFSETQ. The trim removed 4 bases at V and 5 bases at J, leaving 7 bases unmatched. The CDR3 consists of 14 residues.

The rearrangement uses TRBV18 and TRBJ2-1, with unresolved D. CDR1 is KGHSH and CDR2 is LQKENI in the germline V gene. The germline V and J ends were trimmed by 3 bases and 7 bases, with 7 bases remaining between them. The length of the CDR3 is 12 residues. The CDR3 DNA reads TGTGCCAGCTCACCGTCGGTTAATGAGCAGTTCTTC. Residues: CASSPSVNEQFF.

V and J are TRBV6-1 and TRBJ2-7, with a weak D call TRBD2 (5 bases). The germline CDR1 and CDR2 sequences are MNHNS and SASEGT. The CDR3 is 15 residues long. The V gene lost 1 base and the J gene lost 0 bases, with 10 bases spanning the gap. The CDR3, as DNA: TGTGCCAGCAGTGAAGTTCAAGGGAGCTCCTACGAGCAGTACGTC. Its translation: CASSEVQGSSYEQYV.

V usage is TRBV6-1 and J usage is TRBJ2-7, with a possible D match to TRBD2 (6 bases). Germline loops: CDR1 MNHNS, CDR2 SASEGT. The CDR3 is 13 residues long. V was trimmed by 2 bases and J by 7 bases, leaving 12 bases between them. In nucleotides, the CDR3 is TGTGCCAGCAGTGAACTAGCGCCTCGAGAGCAGTACGTC. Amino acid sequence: CASSELAPREQYV.

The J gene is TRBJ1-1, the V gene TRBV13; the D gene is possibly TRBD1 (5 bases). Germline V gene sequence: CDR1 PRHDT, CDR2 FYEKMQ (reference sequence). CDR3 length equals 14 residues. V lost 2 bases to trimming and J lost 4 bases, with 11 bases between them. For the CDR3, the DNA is TGTGCCAGCAGCTTATTGCAGGGAGGCACTGAAGCTTTCTTT. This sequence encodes CASSLLQGGTEAFF.

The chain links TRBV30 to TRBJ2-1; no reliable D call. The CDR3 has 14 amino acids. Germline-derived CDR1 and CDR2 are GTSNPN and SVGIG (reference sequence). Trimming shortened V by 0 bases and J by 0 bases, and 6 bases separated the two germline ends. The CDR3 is CAWSVVGSYNEQFF. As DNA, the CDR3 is TGTGCCTGGAGTGTGGTGGGCTCCTACAATGAGCAGTTCTTC.

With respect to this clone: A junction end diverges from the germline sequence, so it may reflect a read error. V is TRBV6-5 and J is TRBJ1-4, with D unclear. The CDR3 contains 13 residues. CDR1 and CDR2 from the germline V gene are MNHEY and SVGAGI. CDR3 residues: CASSYSTNEKLFF. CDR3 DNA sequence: TGTGCCAGCAGTTACTCAACAAATGAAAAACTGTTTTTT.

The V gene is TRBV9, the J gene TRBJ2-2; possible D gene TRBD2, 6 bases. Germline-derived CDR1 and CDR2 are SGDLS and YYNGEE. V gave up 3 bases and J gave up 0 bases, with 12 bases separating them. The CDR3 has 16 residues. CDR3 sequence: CASSAPRGSNTGELFF. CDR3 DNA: TGTGCCAGCAGCGCCCCCCGGGGGTCGAACACCGGGGAGCTGTTTTTT.

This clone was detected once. The CDR3 DNA reads as TGCGCCAGCAGTGAGTCCTACTACGAGCAGTACTTC. It codes for CASSESYYEQYF. V gene TRBV10-2 combines with J gene TRBJ2-7; D remains ambiguous. The CDR3 is 12 residues long. Trimming removed 0 bases from V and 3 bases from J, with 3 bases in between. In germline, CDR1 is WSHSY, CDR2 SAAADI.

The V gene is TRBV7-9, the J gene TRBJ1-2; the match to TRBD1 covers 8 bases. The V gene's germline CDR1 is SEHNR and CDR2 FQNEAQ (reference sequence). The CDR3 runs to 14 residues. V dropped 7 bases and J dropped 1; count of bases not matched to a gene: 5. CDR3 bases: TGTGCCAGCAACAACGACAGGGGTAACTATGGCTACACCTTC. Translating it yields CASNNDRGNYGYTF.

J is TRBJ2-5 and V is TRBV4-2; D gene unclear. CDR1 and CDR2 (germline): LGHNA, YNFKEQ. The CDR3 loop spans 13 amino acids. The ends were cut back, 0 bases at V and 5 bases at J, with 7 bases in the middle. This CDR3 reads CASSQEFWETQYF. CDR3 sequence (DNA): TGTGCCAGCAGCCAAGAGTTCTGGGAGACCCAGTACTTC.

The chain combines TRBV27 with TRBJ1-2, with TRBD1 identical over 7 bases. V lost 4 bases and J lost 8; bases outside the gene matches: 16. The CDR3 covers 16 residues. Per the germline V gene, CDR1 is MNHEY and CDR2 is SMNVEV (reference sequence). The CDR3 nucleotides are TGTGCCAGCAGTTCCGGGACAGCCCCCGGGGCTTTAGGCTACACCTTC. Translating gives CASSSGTAPGALGYTF.

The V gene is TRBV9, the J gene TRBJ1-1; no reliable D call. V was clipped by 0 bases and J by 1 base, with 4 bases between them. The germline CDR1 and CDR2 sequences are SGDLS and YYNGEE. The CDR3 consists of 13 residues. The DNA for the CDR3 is TGTGCCAGCAGCGTAGGGACGAACACTGAAGCTTTCTTT. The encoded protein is CASSVGTNTEAFF.

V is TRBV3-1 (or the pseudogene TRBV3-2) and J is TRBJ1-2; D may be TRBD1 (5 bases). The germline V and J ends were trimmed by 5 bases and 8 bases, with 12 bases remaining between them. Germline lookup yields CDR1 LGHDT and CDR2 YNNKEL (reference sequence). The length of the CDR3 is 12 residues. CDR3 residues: CASSLGTGGYTF. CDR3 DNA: TGTGCCAGCAGCTTAGGGACCGGGGGCTACACCTTC.

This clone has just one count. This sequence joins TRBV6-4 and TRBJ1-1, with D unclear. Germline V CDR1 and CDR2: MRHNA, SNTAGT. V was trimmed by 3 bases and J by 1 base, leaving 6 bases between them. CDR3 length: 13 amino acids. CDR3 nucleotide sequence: TGTGCCAGCAGTGATCAGACGAACACTGAAGCTTTCTTT. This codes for CASSDQTNTEAFF.

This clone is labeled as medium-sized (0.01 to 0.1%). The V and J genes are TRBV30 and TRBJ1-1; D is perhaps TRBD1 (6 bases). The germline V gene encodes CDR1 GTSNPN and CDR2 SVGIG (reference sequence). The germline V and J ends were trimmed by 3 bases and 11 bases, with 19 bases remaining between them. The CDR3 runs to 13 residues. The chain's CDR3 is CAWRDSGIVGAFF. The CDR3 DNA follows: TGTGCCTGGAGGGACAGTGGGATAGTGGGGGCTTTCTTT.

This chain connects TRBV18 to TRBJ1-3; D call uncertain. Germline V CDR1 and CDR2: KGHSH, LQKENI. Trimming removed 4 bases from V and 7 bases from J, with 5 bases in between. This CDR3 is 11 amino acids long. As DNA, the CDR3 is TGTGCCAGCTCACGAGATAACACCATATATTTT. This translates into CASSRDNTIYF.

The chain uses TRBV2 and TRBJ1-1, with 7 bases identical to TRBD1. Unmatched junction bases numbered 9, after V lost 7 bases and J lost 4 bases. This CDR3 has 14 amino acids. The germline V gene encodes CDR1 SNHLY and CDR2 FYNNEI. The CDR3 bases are TGTGCCAGCAAAGGAAATGACAGGGCCACTGAAGCTTTCTTT. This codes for CASKGNDRATEAFF.

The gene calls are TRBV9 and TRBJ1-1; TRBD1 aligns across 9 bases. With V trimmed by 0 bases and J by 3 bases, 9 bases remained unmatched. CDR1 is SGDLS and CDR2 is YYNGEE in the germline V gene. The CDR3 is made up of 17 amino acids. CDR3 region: CASSVARDREMHTEAFF. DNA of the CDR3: TGTGCCAGCAGCGTAGCCCGGGACAGGGAGATGCACACTGAAGCTTTCTTT.